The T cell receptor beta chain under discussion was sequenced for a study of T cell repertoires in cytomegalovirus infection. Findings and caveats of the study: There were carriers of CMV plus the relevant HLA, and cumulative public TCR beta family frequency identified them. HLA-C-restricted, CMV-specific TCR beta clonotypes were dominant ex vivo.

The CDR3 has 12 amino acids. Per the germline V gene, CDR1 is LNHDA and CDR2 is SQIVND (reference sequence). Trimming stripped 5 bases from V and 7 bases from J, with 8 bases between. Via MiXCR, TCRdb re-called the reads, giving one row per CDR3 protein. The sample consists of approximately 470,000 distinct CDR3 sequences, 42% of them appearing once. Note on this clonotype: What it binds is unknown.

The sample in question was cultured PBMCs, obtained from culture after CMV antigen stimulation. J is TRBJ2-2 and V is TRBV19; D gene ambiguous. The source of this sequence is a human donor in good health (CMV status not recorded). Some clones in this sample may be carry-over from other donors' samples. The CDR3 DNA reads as TGTGCCAGTAGTCTGGTAGTCGGGGAGCTGTTTTTT. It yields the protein CASSLVVGELFF.